The 5 T cell receptor beta chains in this list originate from one sample, sequenced in a study of shared clonotypes between healthy human individuals. The repertoire was sequenced with immunoSEQ multiplex PCR; TCRdb's copy has only in-frame clones and lacks some. The sample has hundreds of thousands of clones, around 79% seen once; the top ten hold under 15%. Sequencing was done on a sample of PBMCs. The origin of the receptors is a middle-aged woman in good health. Some clones in this sample may be carry-over from other donors' samples.

Turning to this clone: A far larger clone is off by one base, so a read error is likely. The chain has TRBV14 and TRBJ2-6; a weak D match, TRBD1 (5 bases). V was shortened by 8 bases and J by 1 base, with 6 bases between the two germline ends. CDR1 is SGHDN, CDR2 FVKESK, per germline. This CDR3 spans 13 amino acids. CDR3 protein: CASDRSGANVLTF. The CDR3 DNA sequence: TGTGCCAGCGACAGATCTGGGGCCAACGTCCTGACTTTC. Full variable domain (rest looked up from reference TRBV14 and TRBJ2-6): EAGVTQFPSHSVIEKGQTVTLRCDPISGHDNLYWYRRVMGKEIKFLLHFVKESKQDESGMPNNRFLAERTGGTYSTLKVQPAELEDSGVYFCASDRSGANVLTFGAGSRLTVL.

The genes are TRBV9 and TRBJ2-1; D remains unclear. The ends were cut back, 0 bases at V and 4 bases at J, with 14 bases in the middle. Germline V gene data show CDR1 as SGDLS and CDR2 as YYNGEE. The CDR3 covers 16 residues. CDR3 nucleotide sequence: TGTGCCAGCAGCGTAGGTCAGAGAATAGATTACAATGAGCAGTTCTTC. Translating gives CASSVGQRIDYNEQFF.

V gene TRBV6-1 combines with J gene TRBJ2-3, with 8 bases fitting TRBD2. The ends lost 6 bases at V and 4 bases at J; junction bases unmatched: 9. Germline CDR1 and CDR2: MNHNS and SASEGT. The CDR3 sequence is 15 residues long. The CDR3 sequence: CASSPGGSRADTQYF. Written as DNA, the CDR3 is TGTGCCAGCAGCCCGGGGGGGTCTAGGGCAGATACGCAGTATTTT.

The chain recombines TRBV6-6 with TRBJ1-1, with 7 positions matching TRBD1. This CDR3 contains 16 residues. The J segment lost 0 bases and the V segment lost 7 bases, leaving 11 bases of the junction unmatched. Germline V CDR1 and CDR2: MNHNY, SVGAGI (reference sequence). CDR3 in amino acids: CASNKSPDRMNTEAFF. CDR3 DNA: TGTGCCAGCAACAAGTCACCGGACAGGATGAACACTGAAGCTTTCTTT.

Points on this clone: A read error is possible here, since a much larger clone lies one base away. J is TRBJ1-1 and V is TRBV27; no definite D call. The germline V gene encodes CDR1 MNHEY and CDR2 SMNVEV (reference sequence). The CDR3 consists of 15 residues. Here the CDR3 reads CASSLNAEGDTDAFF. For the CDR3, the DNA is TGTGCCAGCAGTTTAAACGCAGAAGGAGACACTGACGCTTTCTTT.